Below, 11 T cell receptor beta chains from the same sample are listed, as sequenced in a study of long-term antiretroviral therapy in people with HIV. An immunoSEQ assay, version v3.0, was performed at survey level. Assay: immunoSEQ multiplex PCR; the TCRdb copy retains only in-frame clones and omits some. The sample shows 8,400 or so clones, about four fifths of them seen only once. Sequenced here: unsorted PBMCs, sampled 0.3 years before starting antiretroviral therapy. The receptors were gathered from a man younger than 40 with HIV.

The CDR3 DNA follows: TGTGCCAGCAGCTTAGATCGGGCAGGGGATATTGGTTTAGCCAAAAACATTCAGTACTTC. It encodes CASSLDRAGDIGLAKNIQYF. V is TRBV11-2 and J is TRBJ2-4; the D gene is possibly TRBD1 (6 bases). Germline CDR1 SGHAT, CDR2 FQNNGV. Between the trimmed V and J ends, which lost 0 bases and 0 bases, there was a span of 21 bases. The CDR3 has 20 residues.

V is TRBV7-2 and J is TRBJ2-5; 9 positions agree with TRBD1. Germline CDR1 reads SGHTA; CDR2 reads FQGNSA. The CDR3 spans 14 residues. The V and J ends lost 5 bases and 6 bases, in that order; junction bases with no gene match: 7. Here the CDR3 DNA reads TGTGCCAGCAGCGCCGGGACAGGGTTGAAGACCCAGTACTTC. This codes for CASSAGTGLKTQYF.

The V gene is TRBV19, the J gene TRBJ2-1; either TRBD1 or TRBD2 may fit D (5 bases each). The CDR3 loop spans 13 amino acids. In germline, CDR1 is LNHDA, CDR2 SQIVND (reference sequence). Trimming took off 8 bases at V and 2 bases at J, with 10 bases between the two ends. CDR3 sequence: CASAGAPYNEQFF. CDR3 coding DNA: TGTGCCAGTGCCGGGGCCCCCTACAATGAGCAGTTCTTC.

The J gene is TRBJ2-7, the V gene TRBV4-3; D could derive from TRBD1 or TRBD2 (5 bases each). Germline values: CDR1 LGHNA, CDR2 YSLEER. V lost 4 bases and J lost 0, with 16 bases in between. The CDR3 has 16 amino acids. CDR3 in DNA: TGCGCCAGCAGCCTTTTCTCCGGGACGTCCTCCTACGAGCAGTACTTC. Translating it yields CASSLFSGTSSYEQYF.

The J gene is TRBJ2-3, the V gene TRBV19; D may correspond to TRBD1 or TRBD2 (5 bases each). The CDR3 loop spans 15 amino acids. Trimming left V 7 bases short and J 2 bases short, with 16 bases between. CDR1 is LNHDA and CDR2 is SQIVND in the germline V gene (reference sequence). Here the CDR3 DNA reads TGTGCCAGTAACATCCGTGGGGGTTCCACAGATACGCAGTATTTT. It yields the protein CASNIRGGSTDTQYF. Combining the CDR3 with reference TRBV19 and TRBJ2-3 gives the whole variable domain DGGITQSPKYLFRKEGQNVTLSCEQNLNHDAMYWYRQDPGQGLRLIYYSQIVNDFQKGDIAEGYSVSREKKESFPLTVTSAQKNPTAFYLCASNIRGGSTDTQYFGPGTRLTVL.

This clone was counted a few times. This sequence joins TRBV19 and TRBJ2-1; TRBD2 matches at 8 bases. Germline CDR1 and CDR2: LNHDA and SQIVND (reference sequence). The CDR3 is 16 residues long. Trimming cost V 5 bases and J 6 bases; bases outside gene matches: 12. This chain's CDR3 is CASSPFPGLEINEQFF. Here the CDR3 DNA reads TGTGCCAGTAGTCCATTTCCGGGACTAGAAATCAATGAGCAGTTCTTC.

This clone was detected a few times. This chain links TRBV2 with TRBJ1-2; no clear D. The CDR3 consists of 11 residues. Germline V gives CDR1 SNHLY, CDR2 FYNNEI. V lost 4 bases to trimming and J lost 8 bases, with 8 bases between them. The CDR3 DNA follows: TGTGCCAGCAGTGCCTACTCCGGCTACACCTTC. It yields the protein CASSAYSGYTF.

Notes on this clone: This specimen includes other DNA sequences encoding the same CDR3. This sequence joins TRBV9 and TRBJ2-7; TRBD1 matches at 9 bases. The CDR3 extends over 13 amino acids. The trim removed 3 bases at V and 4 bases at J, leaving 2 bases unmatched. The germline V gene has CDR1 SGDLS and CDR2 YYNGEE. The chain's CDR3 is CASSGGQGYEQYF. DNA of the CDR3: TGTGCCAGCAGCGGAGGACAGGGGTACGAGCAGTACTTC.

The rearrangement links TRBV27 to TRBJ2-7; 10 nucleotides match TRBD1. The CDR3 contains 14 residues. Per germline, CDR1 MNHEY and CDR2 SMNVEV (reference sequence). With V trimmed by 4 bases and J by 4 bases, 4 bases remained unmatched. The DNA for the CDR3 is TGTGCCAGCAGTTACCGGGACAGGGGATACGAGCAGTACTTC. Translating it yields CASSYRDRGYEQYF.

The CDR3 DNA sequence: TGTGCCAGCAGCCCGTCGGGCGGCGGATACGGGAGAGTTCAGCCCCAGCATTTT. Translating gives CASSPSGGGYGRVQPQHF. The chain recombines TRBV13 with TRBJ1-5; D call uncertain. V shed 5 bases and J shed 6 bases, with 26 bases lying between them. Germline loops: CDR1 PRHDT, CDR2 FYEKMQ (reference sequence). This CDR3 has 18 residues.

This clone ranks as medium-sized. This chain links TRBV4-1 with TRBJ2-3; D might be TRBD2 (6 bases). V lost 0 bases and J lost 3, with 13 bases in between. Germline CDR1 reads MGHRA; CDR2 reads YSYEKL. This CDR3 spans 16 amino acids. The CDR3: CASSQEYVLATDTQYF. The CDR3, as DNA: TGCGCCAGCAGCCAAGAATATGTCCTAGCGACAGATACGCAGTATTTT.